This entry describes one T cell receptor beta chain. These data are taken from a study of blood T cell repertoires in COVID-19. Overall study context: PBMCs, B-cell-depleted T cells, or T cells provided the cDNA or gDNA that made up the material.

As handled by the study authors: Estimation of nucleated cell counts was performed using reference gene primer amplification. The repertoire was sequenced with immunoSEQ multiplex PCR; TCRdb's copy has only in-frame clones and lacks some. The V and J calls and clone size were taken over from that table, and D and trimming were inferred from the DNA. The sample gives more than 250,000 clones, 86% of which show up once; about 10% is in the top ten. Participants were placed into cohorts based on the clinical history they reported. Resolution of symptoms, clearance, or two negative PCRs was present in recovered Cohort 3 donors. There are 16 residues in the CDR3. Per germline, CDR1 SGHRS and CDR2 YFSETQ. The V gene end was trimmed by 5 bases and the J gene end by 0 bases; junction bases not matched to a gene: 6.

This chain joins TRBV5-1 and TRBJ2-3, with TRBD2 matching over 10 bases. This clonotype was sampled from a woman aged 18-29 years who had recovered from COVID-19. Sequencing was carried out using PBMCs or T cells enriched from blood (not recorded which). In DNA form, the CDR3 reads TGCGCCAGCAGGCTTAGCGGGAGGCCAAGCACAGATACGCAGTATTTT. It yields the protein CASRLSGRPSTDTQYF.